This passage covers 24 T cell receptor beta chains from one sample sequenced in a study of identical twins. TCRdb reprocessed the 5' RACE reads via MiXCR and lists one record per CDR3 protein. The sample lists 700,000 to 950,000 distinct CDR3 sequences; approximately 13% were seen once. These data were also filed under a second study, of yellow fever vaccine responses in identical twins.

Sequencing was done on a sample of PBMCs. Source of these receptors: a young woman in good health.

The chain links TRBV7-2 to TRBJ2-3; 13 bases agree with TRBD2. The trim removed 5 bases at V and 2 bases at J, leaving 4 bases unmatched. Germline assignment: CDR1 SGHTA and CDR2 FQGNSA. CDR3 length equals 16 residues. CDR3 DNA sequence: TGTGCCAGCAGCAAACTAGCGGGGGGGCACACAGATACGCAGTATTTT. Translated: CASSKLAGGHTDTQYF.

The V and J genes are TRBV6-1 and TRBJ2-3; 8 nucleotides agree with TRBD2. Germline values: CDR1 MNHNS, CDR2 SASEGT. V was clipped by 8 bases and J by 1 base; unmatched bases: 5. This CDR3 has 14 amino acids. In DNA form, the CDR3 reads TGTGCCAGCGGTGCCGGGGGGGGCACAGATACGCAGTATTTT. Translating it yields CASGAGGGTDTQYF.

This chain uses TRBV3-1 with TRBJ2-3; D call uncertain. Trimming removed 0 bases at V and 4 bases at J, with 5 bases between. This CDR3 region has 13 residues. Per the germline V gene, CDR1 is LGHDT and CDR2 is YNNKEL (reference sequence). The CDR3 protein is CASSQDFADTQYF. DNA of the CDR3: TGTGCCAGCAGCCAAGACTTCGCAGATACGCAGTATTTT.

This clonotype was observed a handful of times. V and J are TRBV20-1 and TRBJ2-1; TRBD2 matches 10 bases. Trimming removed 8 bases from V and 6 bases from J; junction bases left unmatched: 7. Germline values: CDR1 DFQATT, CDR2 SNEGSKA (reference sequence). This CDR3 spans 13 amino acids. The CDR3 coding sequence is TGCAGTAATATCGGACTAGCGGCCAATGAGCAGTTCTTC. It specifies CSNIGLAANEQFF.

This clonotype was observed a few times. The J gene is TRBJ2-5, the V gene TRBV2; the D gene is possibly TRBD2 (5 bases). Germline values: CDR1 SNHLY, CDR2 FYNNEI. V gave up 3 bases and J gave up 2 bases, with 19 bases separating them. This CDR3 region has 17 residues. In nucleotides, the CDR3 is TGTGCCAGCAGTGAGTCTCGTACTGGGCGAGGGCAAGAGACCCAGTACTTC. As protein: CASSESRTGRGQETQYF.

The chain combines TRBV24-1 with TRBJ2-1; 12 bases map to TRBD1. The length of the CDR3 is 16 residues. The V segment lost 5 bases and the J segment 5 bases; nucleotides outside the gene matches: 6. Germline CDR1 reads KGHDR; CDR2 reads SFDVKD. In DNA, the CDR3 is TGTGCCACCAGTGCCACGGGACAGGGGGCGGACAATGAGCAGTTCTTC. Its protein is CATSATGQGADNEQFF.

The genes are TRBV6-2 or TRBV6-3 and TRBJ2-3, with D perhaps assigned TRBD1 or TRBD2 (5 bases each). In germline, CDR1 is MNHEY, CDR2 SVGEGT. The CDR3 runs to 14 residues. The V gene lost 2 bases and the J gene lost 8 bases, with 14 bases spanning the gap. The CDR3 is CASSYGGPRATQYF. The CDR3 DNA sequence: TGTGCCAGCAGTTACGGGGGACCGCGAGCTACGCAGTATTTT.

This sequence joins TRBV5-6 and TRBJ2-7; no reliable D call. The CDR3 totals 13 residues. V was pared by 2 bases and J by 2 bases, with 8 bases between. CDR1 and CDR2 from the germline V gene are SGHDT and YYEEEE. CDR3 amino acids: CASSLSQPYEQYF. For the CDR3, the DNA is TGTGCCAGCAGCTTAAGTCAACCCTACGAGCAGTACTTC.

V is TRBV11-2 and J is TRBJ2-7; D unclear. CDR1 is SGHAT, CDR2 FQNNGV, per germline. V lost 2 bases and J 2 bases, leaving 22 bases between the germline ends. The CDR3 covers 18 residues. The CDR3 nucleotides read TGTGCCAGCAGCTTATCCGGGCCCAGCGCGGTTACAACCTACGAGCAGTACTTC. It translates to CASSLSGPSAVTTYEQYF.

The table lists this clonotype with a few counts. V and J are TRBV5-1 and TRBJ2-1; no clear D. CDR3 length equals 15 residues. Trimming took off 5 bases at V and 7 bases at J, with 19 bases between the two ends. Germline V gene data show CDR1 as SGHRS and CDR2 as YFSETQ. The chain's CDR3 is CASRKTDNRLNEQFF. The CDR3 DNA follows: TGCGCCAGCAGAAAAACAGACAATCGGTTGAATGAGCAGTTCTTC.

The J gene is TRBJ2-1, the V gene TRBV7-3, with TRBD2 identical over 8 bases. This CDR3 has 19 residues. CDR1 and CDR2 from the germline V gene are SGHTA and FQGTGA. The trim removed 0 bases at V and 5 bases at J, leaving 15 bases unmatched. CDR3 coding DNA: TGTGCCAGCAGCTTAACGGGATTTACAAGCGGGAGTCTCGACAATGAGCAGTTCTTC. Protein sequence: CASSLTGFTSGSLDNEQFF. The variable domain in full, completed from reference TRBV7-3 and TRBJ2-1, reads GAGVSQTPSNKVTEKGKYVELRCDPISGHTALYWYRQSLGQGPEFLIYFQGTGAADDSGLPNDRFFAVRPEGSVSTLKIQRTERGDSAVYLCASSLTGFTSGSLDNEQFFGPGTRLTVL.

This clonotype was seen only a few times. The CDR3 DNA reads as TGTGCCAGCAGCCCCGGACAGGGGCGAGCCGAGCAGTACTTC. Amino acid sequence: CASSPGQGRAEQYF. This sequence joins TRBV14 and TRBJ2-7, with TRBD1 identical over 9 bases. This CDR3 contains 14 residues. Germline V gene data show CDR1 as SGHDN and CDR2 as FVKESK. Trimming removed 4 bases from V and 6 bases from J; junction bases left unmatched: 7. Looking up the rest from reference TRBV14 and TRBJ2-7 gives the full variable domain: EAGVTQFPSHSVIEKGQTVTLRCDPISGHDNLYWYRRVMGKEIKFLLHFVKESKQDESGMPNNRFLAERTGGTYSTLKVQPAELEDSGVYFCASSPGQGRAEQYFGPGTRLTVT.

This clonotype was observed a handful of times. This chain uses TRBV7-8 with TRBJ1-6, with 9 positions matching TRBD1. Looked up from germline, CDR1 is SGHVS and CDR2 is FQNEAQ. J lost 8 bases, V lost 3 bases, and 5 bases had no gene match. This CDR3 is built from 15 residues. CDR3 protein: CASSLDRGVDSPLHF. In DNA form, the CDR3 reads TGTGCCAGCAGCTTGGACAGGGGAGTAGATTCACCCCTCCACTTT.

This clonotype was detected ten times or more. CDR3 sequence: CASSGSRNNEQFF. CDR3 coding DNA: TGTGCCAGCAGTGGGTCAAGAAACAATGAGCAGTTCTTC. The chain joins TRBV12-3 or TRBV12-4 to TRBJ2-1; D is unresolved. This CDR3 contains 13 residues. V was pared by 5 bases and J by 5 bases, with 10 bases between.

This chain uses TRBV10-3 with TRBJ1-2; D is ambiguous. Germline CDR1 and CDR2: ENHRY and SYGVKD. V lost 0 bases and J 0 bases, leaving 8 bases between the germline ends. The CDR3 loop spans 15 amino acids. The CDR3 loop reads CAISESGGSNYGYTF. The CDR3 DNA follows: TGTGCCATCAGTGAGTCAGGAGGGTCTAACTATGGCTACACCTTC.

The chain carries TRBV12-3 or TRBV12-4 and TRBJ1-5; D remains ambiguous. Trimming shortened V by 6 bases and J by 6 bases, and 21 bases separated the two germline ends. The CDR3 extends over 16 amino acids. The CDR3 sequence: CASRRDAAFGGQPQHF. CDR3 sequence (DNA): TGTGCCAGCAGACGAGACGCTGCCTTCGGCGGTCAGCCCCAGCATTTT.

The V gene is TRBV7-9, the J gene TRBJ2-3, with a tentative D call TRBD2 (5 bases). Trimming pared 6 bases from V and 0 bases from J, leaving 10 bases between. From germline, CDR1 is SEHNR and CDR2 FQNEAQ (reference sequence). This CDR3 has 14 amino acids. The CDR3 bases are TGTGCCAGCAGGCCACTAGGCAGCACAGATACGCAGTATTTT. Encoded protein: CASRPLGSTDTQYF.

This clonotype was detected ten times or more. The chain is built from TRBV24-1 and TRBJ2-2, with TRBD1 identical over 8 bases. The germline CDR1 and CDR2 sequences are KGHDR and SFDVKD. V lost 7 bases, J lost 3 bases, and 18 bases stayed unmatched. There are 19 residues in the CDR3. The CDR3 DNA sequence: TGTGCCACCAGCGACCGATTGGCAGGGGGCCCGGCGGACACCGGGGAGCTGTTTTTT. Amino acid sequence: CATSDRLAGGPADTGELFF.

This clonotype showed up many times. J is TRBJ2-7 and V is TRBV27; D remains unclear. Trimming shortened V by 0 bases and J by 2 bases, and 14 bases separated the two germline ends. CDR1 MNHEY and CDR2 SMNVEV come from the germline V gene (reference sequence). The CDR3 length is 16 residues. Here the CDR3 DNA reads TGTGCCAGCAGTTTATCGATGACGGGTCTTACCTACGAGCAGTACTTC. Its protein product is CASSLSMTGLTYEQYF.

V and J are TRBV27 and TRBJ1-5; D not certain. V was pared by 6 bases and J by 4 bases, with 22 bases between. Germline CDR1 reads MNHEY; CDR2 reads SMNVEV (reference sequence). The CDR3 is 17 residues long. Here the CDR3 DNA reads TGTGCCAGCAGCAATCTGCCCGCGGTTCAGGCGAATCAGCCCCAGCATTTT. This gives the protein CASSNLPAVQANQPQHF.

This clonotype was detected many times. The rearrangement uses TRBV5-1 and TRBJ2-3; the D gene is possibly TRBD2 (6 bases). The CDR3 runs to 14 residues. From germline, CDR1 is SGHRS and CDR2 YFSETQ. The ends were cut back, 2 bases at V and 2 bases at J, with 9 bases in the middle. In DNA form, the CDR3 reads TGCGCCAGCAGCTTAAGGGACTCCACAGATACGCAGTATTTT. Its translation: CASSLRDSTDTQYF.

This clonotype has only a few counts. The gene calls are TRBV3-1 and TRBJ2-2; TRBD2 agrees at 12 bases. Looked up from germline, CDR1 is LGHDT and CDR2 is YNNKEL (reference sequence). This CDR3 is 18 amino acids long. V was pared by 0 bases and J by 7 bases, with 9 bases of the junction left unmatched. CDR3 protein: CASSQDTGLAGRIGELFF. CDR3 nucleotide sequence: TGTGCCAGCAGCCAAGATACAGGACTAGCGGGAAGGATCGGGGAGCTGTTTTTT.

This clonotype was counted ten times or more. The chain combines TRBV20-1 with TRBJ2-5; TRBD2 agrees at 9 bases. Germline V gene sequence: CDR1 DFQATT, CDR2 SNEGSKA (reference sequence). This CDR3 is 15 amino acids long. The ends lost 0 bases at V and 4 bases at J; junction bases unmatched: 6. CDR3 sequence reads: CSARELAGAPETQYF. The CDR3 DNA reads TGCAGTGCTAGAGAATTAGCGGGAGCCCCAGAGACCCAGTACTTC.

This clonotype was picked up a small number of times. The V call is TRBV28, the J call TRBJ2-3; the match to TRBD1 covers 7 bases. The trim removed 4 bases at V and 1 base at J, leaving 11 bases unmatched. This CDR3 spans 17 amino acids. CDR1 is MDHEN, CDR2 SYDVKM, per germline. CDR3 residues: CASSSTGKSLGTDTQYF. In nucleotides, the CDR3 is TGTGCCAGCAGTTCGACAGGGAAGAGTTTAGGCACAGATACGCAGTATTTT. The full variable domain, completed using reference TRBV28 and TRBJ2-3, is DVKVTQSSRYLVKRTGEKVFLECVQDMDHENMFWYRQDPGLGLRLIYFSYDVKMKEKGDIPEGYSVSREKKERFSLILESASTNQTSMYLCASSSTGKSLGTDTQYFGPGTRLTVL.